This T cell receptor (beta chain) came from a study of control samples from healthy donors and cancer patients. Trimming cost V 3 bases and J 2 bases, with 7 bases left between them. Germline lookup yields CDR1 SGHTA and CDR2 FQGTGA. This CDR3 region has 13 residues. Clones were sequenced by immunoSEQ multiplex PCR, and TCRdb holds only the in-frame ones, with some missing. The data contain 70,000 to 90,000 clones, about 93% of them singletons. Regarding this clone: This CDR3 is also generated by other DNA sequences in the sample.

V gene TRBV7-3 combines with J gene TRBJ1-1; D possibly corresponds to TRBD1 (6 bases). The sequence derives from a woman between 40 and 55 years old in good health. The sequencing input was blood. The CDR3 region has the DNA TGTGCCAGCAGCTTCGGGGGCAACACTGAAGCTTTCTTT. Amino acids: CASSFGGNTEAFF. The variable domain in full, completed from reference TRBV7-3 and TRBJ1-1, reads GAGVSQTPSNKVTEKGKYVELRCDPISGHTALYWYRQSLGQGPEFLIYFQGTGAADDSGLPNDRFFAVRPEGSVSTLKIQRTERGDSAVYLCASSFGGNTEAFFGQGTRLTVV.